These 30 T cell receptor beta chains originate from one sample sequenced in a study of T cells in Graves' hyperthyroidism and ophthalmopathy. What was amplified from RNA transcripts were TCR beta CDR3 regions. HTBI primers were employed in a first-round RT-PCR of the TCR CDR3. TCRdb itself ran the multiplex PCR reads through MiXCR, one entry per CDR3 protein. The table includes hundreds of thousands of distinct CDR3 sequences, over 12% detected once. Sequenced: blood. These receptors came from a man between 18 and 29 years old with Graves' ophthalmopathy.

This clonotype was counted many times. V gene TRBV27 combines with J gene TRBJ1-2; D perhaps matches TRBD1 (5 bases). In germline, CDR1 is MNHEY, CDR2 SMNVEV (reference sequence). CDR3 length: 15 amino acids. The V end was cut by 0 bases, the J end by 6 bases, with 14 bases between. The chain's CDR3 is CASSLSGTDFNGYTF. Here the CDR3 DNA reads TGTGCCAGCAGTTTATCCGGGACGGATTTTAATGGCTACACCTTC.

This clonotype was recorded many times. The rearrangement uses TRBV11-2 and TRBJ1-3; D gene ambiguous. The germline V gene encodes CDR1 SGHAT and CDR2 FQNNGV. CDR3 length: 16 residues. Trimming removed 4 bases from V and 4 bases from J, with 17 bases in between. For the CDR3, the DNA is TGTGCCAGCAGCTCTCCATCTACACGGGCGGGAAACACCATATATTTT. Its protein is CASSSPSTRAGNTIYF. Supplemented by reference TRBV11-2 and TRBJ1-3, the full variable domain reads EAGVAQSPRYKIIEKRQSVAFWCNPISGHATLYWYQQILGQGPKLLIQFQNNGVVDDSQLPKDRFSAERLKGVDSTLKIQPAKLEDSAVYLCASSSPSTRAGNTIYFGEGSWLTVV.

V is TRBV7-9 and J is TRBJ2-1; a possible D gene is TRBD2 (5 bases). Trimming stripped 4 bases from V and 6 bases from J, with 10 bases between. The CDR3 is 13 amino acids. Germline CDR1 reads SEHNR; CDR2 reads FQNEAQ (reference sequence). CDR3 residues: CASSSLDSNEQFF. The CDR3 nucleotides read TGTGCCAGCAGCTCACTAGATTCCAATGAGCAGTTCTTC. Full variable domain (outside the CDR3, taken from reference TRBV7-9 and TRBJ2-1): DTGVSQNPRHKITKRGQNVTFRCDPISEHNRLYWYRQTLGQGPEFLTYFQNEAQLEKSRLLSDRFSAERPKGSFSTLEIQRTEQGDSAMYLCASSSLDSNEQFFGPGTRLTVL.

This clonotype was picked up many times. The chain has TRBV15 and TRBJ2-1, with 9 positions matching TRBD2. The CDR3 has 18 residues. With 5 bases clipped from V and 8 bases from J, the junction kept 19 bases outside the gene matches. The germline V gene has CDR1 LNHNV and CDR2 YYDKDF (reference sequence). The CDR3: CATSVGGLAPQLVDEQFF. DNA of the CDR3: TGTGCCACCAGCGTTGGAGGACTAGCGCCCCAACTTGTGGATGAGCAGTTCTTC.

In regard to this clonotype: A junction boundary mismatches the germline segment, possibly from a read error. The rearrangement links TRBV7-9 to TRBJ2-3; TRBD2 is a possible D gene (7 bases). Germline V lookup: CDR1 SEHNR, CDR2 FQNEAQ (reference sequence). This CDR3 is built from 16 residues. The CDR3, as DNA: TGTGCCAGCAGCCCGCTAAGGGCGGGGGACACAGGTACGCAGTATTTT. Amino acids: CASSPLRAGDTGTQYF.

This clonotype was observed many times. The rearrangement uses TRBV20-1 and TRBJ2-4; no clear D gene. V was shortened by 5 bases and J by 3 bases, with 23 bases between the two germline ends. Germline CDR1 reads DFQATT; CDR2 reads SNEGSKA (reference sequence). The CDR3 is 17 amino acids. The CDR3 loop reads CSAPSTTLREDKNIQYF. Here the CDR3 DNA reads TGCAGTGCTCCATCAACGACTCTCCGAGAGGACAAAAACATTCAGTACTTC.

Comment on this clonotype: At one end the junction does not follow the germline gene, possibly because of a read error. This chain links TRBV19 with TRBJ2-7; tentatively, D is TRBD1 (6 bases). The CDR3 runs to 11 residues. CDR1 is LNHDA, CDR2 SQIVND, per germline (reference sequence). The CDR3 DNA reads TGTACCAGTAGTATAGGGGGCGAGCAGTACTTC. This sequence encodes CTSSIGGEQYF.

There are many counts of this clonotype. This chain uses TRBV2 with TRBJ1-1, with D unresolved. The V and J ends lost 10 bases and 2 bases respectively, with 11 bases between them. This CDR3 is built from 12 residues. Germline V gives CDR1 SNHLY, CDR2 FYNNEI. The CDR3 is CATPGGNTEAFF. The CDR3, as DNA: TGTGCCACGCCGGGCGGCAACACTGAAGCTTTCTTT.

This clonotype was picked up a small number of times. The chain combines TRBV6-1 with TRBJ1-2; TRBD1 might be the D (5 bases). V was shortened by 6 bases and J by 8 bases, with 16 bases between the two germline ends. This CDR3 comprises 13 residues. The germline CDR1 and CDR2 sequences are MNHNS and SASEGT. The CDR3 coding sequence is TGTGCCAGCAGGGTCGCAGGGAGGGAAGGCTACACCTTC. Translation: CASRVAGREGYTF.

This clonotype has only a few counts. This may arise from a read error, as a much more abundant clone is one base away. The chain carries TRBV28 and TRBJ1-5; D not certain. Germline assignment: CDR1 MDHEN and CDR2 SYDVKM. The length of the CDR3 is 15 residues. The V end was cut by 7 bases, the J end by 9 bases, with 22 bases between. The CDR3, as DNA: TGTGCCAGCAAAGAGGGCGGGTTGAATGATCGGCCCCAGCATTTT. It specifies CASKEGGLNDRPQHF.

This clonotype was counted ten times or more. The chain joins TRBV29-1 to TRBJ2-1; TRBD1 agrees at 8 bases. Germline-derived CDR1 and CDR2 are SQVTM and ANQGSEA. The length of the CDR3 is 16 residues. V was pared by 1 base and J by 4 bases, with 9 bases of the junction left unmatched. CDR3 amino acids: CSVEGIVGQVYNEQFF. The CDR3, as DNA: TGCAGCGTTGAAGGAATTGTGGGACAGGTATACAATGAGCAGTTCTTC.

Ten or more counts support this clonotype. The genes are TRBV5-5 and TRBJ2-1; D is undetermined. V was clipped by 6 bases and J by 7 bases, with 17 bases between them. CDR1 and CDR2 from the germline V gene are SGHKS and YYEKEE (reference sequence). The length of the CDR3 is 14 residues. The CDR3 loop reads CASIPRTLGNEQFF. CDR3 in DNA: TGTGCCAGCATTCCCAGGACGTTAGGGAATGAGCAGTTCTTC.

This clonotype has a count of ten or more. This CDR3 is CAWSRGTGVGKLFF. CDR3 nucleotides: TGTGCCTGGAGTCGCGGGACGGGTGTTGGGAAACTGTTTTTT. The rearrangement links TRBV30 to TRBJ1-4, with D perhaps matching TRBD1 (5 bases). The V end was cut by 2 bases, the J end by 11 bases, with 18 bases between. The length of the CDR3 is 14 residues. Germline-derived CDR1 and CDR2 are GTSNPN and SVGIG (reference sequence).

This clonotype was counted at least ten times. V is TRBV18 and J is TRBJ1-2; D gene ambiguous. The CDR3 totals 14 residues. Germline CDR1 and CDR2: KGHSH and LQKENI. The germline V and J ends were trimmed by 3 bases and 8 bases, with 16 bases remaining between them. CDR3 in DNA: TGTGCCAGCTCACCCGGGGTCACGCAGCACGGCTACACCTTC. This sequence encodes CASSPGVTQHGYTF.

This clonotype was counted ten times or more. V is TRBV7-9 and J is TRBJ2-7; 8 bases match TRBD1. The CDR3 is 15 amino acids. V was pared by 2 bases and J by 2 bases, with 5 bases of the junction left unmatched. Germline lookup yields CDR1 SEHNR and CDR2 FQNEAQ (reference sequence). CDR3 nucleotide sequence: TGTGCCAGCAGCTTACATACAGGGGGAGCCTACGAGCAGTACTTC. It is translated as CASSLHTGGAYEQYF.

This clonotype was found a few times. This rearrangement joins TRBV9 to TRBJ2-3; D remains unclear. This CDR3 is 14 amino acids long. CDR1 and CDR2 (germline): SGDLS, YYNGEE. The V gene lost 4 bases and the J gene lost 8 bases, with 17 bases spanning the gap. The CDR3 nucleotides read TGTGCCAGCAGCATGGAACTATCGCCAGCTACGCAGTATTTT. This translates into CASSMELSPATQYF.

This rearrangement joins TRBV7-3 to TRBJ1-4, with TRBD1 matching 7 bases. After removal of 0 bases from V and 7 bases from J, the junction contained 5 bases not matched to a gene. CDR1 is SGHTA and CDR2 is FQGTGA in the germline V gene. This CDR3 spans 15 amino acids. Here the CDR3 reads CASSLTPQGVEKLFF. The CDR3 nucleotides read TGTGCCAGCAGCTTAACCCCCCAGGGGGTTGAAAAACTGTTTTTT.

This clonotype was seen at least ten times. The rearrangement links TRBV6-1 to TRBJ1-2; 10 bases align to TRBD1. This CDR3 contains 16 residues. After removal of 6 bases from V and 6 bases from J, the junction contained 13 bases not matched to a gene. Germline CDR1 reads MNHNS; CDR2 reads SASEGT. CDR3 amino acids: CASRPEPGTGANGYTF. The CDR3 DNA reads as TGTGCCAGCAGACCTGAACCCGGGACAGGGGCTAATGGCTACACCTTC.

This clonotype has just a few counts. This chain connects TRBV5-6 to TRBJ2-7; D unresolved. Trimming cost V 5 bases and J 2 bases, with 11 bases left between them. Germline lookup yields CDR1 SGHDT and CDR2 YYEEEE. The CDR3 is made up of 13 amino acids. The CDR3 protein is CASSFSPPYEQYF. The CDR3 DNA follows: TGTGCCAGCAGTTTTAGTCCCCCCTACGAGCAGTACTTC.

The V call is TRBV25-1, the J call TRBJ2-7, with 9 bases aligning to TRBD1. Germline assignment: CDR1 MGHDK and CDR2 SYGVNS. Trimming at V came to 3 bases and at J to 2 bases, leaving 5 bases not matched to a gene. The CDR3 has 15 amino acids. In DNA, the CDR3 is TGTGCCAGCAGTGATCTAGGACAGGGGACCTACGAGCAGTACTTC. Its translation is CASSDLGQGTYEQYF.

In this sample, this clonotype turned up many times. The chain couples TRBV6-1 to TRBJ1-1; TRBD1 aligns across 8 bases. This CDR3 has 14 residues. V shed 5 bases and J 4 bases; nucleotides not matched to a gene: 6. Germline values: CDR1 MNHNS, CDR2 SASEGT. CDR3 in amino acids: CASSPDRDGTEAFF. The CDR3 DNA sequence: TGTGCCAGCAGTCCGGACAGGGACGGCACTGAAGCTTTCTTT.

This clonotype has a count of ten or more. This chain joins TRBV5-1 and TRBJ1-3; D call uncertain. Germline CDR1 and CDR2: SGHRS and YFSETQ. CDR3 length equals 15 residues. V lost 1 base, J lost 0 bases, and 8 bases lay in between. The CDR3 region is CASSLPQTSGNTIYF. The DNA for the CDR3 is TGCGCCAGCAGCTTGCCACAAACCTCTGGAAACACCATATATTTT.

This clonotype was seen only a few times. The V and J genes are TRBV5-1 and TRBJ2-7; the match to TRBD1 covers 9 bases. The J segment lost 4 bases and the V segment lost 3 bases, leaving 11 bases of the junction unmatched. In germline, CDR1 is SGHRS, CDR2 YFSETQ. This CDR3 has 16 amino acids. This chain's CDR3 is CASSSWGGQGSYEQYF. The CDR3 region has the DNA TGCGCCAGCAGCTCGTGGGGCGGACAGGGGTCGTACGAGCAGTACTTC. Looking up the rest from reference TRBV5-1 and TRBJ2-7 gives the full variable domain: KAGVTQTPRYLIKTRGQQVTLSCSPISGHRSVSWYQQTPGQGLQFLFEYFSETQRNKGNFPGRFSGRQFSNSRSEMNVSTLELGDSALYLCASSSWGGQGSYEQYFGPGTRLTVT.

This clonotype has a handful of counts. V usage is TRBV4-1 and J usage is TRBJ2-5; 12 bases align to TRBD2. V lost 0 bases to trimming and J lost 5 bases; unmatched junction nucleotides: 7. From germline, CDR1 is MGHRA and CDR2 YSYEKL. The CDR3 consists of 17 residues. The CDR3, as DNA: TGCGCCAGCAGCCAAGATACTAGCGGGGGGAAAAGTGAGACCCAGTACTTC. Its translation: CASSQDTSGGKSETQYF.

Ten or more counts support this clonotype. The V gene is TRBV4-1, the J gene TRBJ1-4; D not resolved. The CDR3 length is 14 residues. From germline, CDR1 is MGHRA and CDR2 YSYEKL. V was clipped by 0 bases and J by 8 bases, with 10 bases between them. CDR3: CASSQDLLAEKLFF. The CDR3 DNA is TGCGCCAGCAGCCAAGATCTGCTGGCAGAAAAACTGTTTTTT.

This clonotype was seen many times. The junction departs from germline at one end; a sequencing error may be responsible. The V and J genes are TRBV11-1 and TRBJ2-3; 10 bases agree with TRBD2. The CDR3 runs 13 residues. The V gene's germline CDR1 is SGHAT and CDR2 FQDESV (reference sequence). In DNA, the CDR3 is TGTGCCAGCAGGTTAGCGGGAGGAGATACGCAGTATTTT. Protein product: CASRLAGGDTQYF. The full variable domain, with the rest looked up from reference TRBV11-1 and TRBJ2-3, is EAEVAQSPRYKITEKSQAVAFWCDPISGHATLYWYRQILGQGPELLVQFQDESVVDDSQLPKDRFSAERLKGVDSTLKIQPAELGDSAMYLCASRLAGGDTQYFGPGTRLTVL.

This clonotype was seen many times. V usage is TRBV7-9 and J usage is TRBJ2-7; TRBD2 is a possible D gene (6 bases). Trimming left V 1 base short and J 5 bases short, with 9 bases between. Germline lookup yields CDR1 SEHNR and CDR2 FQNEAQ (reference sequence). The CDR3 is 13 residues long. CDR3 DNA: TGTGCCAGCAGCTTAGGGGAGGATAACGAGCAGTACTTC. It yields the protein CASSLGEDNEQYF. The full variable domain, rest sourced from reference TRBV7-9 and TRBJ2-7, is DTGVSQNPRHKITKRGQNVTFRCDPISEHNRLYWYRQTLGQGPEFLTYFQNEAQLEKSRLLSDRFSAERPKGSFSTLEIQRTEQGDSAMYLCASSLGEDNEQYFGPGTRLTVT.

V gene TRBV7-9 combines with J gene TRBJ2-3; possible D gene TRBD2, 5 bases. V was clipped by 0 bases and J by 0 bases, with 7 bases between them. The CDR3 totals 15 residues. Germline V gives CDR1 SEHNR, CDR2 FQNEAQ (reference sequence). The CDR3 bases are TGTGCCAGCAGCTTAGCGGCTAGCAGCACAGATACGCAGTATTTT. Encoded protein: CASSLAASSTDTQYF.

The table lists this clonotype with a few counts. This may come from a read error, since a much larger clone is one base off. V is TRBV10-1 and J is TRBJ2-5, with TRBD1 identical over 11 bases. Germline V gives CDR1 WNHNN, CDR2 SYGVQD (reference sequence). CDR3 length: 14 residues. The CDR3 DNA is TGCGCCGGCAGCGGACAGGGGGCGTCGGAGACCCAGTACTTC. It codes for CAGSGQGASETQYF.

The V and J genes are TRBV5-1 and TRBJ2-3, with 9 positions matching TRBD2. CDR1 SGHRS and CDR2 YFSETQ come from the germline V gene. The CDR3 extends over 15 amino acids. The J segment lost 4 bases and the V segment lost 5 bases, leaving 8 bases of the junction unmatched. The CDR3 loop reads CASRPGTSSADTQYF. CDR3 in DNA: TGCGCCAGCAGGCCCGGGACTAGCTCGGCAGATACGCAGTATTTT. The variable domain in full, completed from reference TRBV5-1 and TRBJ2-3, reads KAGVTQTPRYLIKTRGQQVTLSCSPISGHRSVSWYQQTPGQGLQFLFEYFSETQRNKGNFPGRFSGRQFSNSRSEMNVSTLELGDSALYLCASRPGTSSADTQYFGPGTRLTVL.